The 30 T cell receptor beta chains in this list originate from one sample, sequenced in a study of long-term antiretroviral therapy in people with HIV. Run at survey level, the immunoSEQ assay was version v3.0. TCRdb's copy holds only in-frame clones and misses some; the assay was immunoSEQ multiplex PCR. The sample carries 15,000 to 20,000 clones, more than 75% recorded once. Sequences were derived from unsorted PBMCs, sampled 0.1 years before starting antiretroviral therapy. The receptors come from a man in his late teens or twenties with HIV.

In its sample, this clone was seen a few times. This rearrangement joins TRBV25-1 to TRBJ1-1; 7 positions match TRBD1. J lost 1 base, V lost 7 bases, and 15 bases had no gene match. The CDR3 runs 17 residues. Germline V gene data show CDR1 as MGHDK and CDR2 as SYGVNS. The CDR3 region is CASTPSEGAVANTEAFF. The CDR3, as DNA: TGTGCCAGCACCCCAAGCGAGGGGGCGGTAGCGAACACTGAAGCTTTCTTT.

The chain carries TRBV5-6 and TRBJ1-1; perhaps TRBD1 as D (6 bases). The CDR3 spans 13 residues. The germline V gene has CDR1 SGHDT and CDR2 YYEEEE. V lost 2 bases and J 4 bases, leaving 9 bases between the germline ends. The chain's CDR3 is CASSFRGGTEAFF. The CDR3 DNA sequence: TGTGCCAGCAGCTTCAGGGGTGGCACTGAAGCTTTCTTT.

With regard to this clone: Different DNA sequences within this sample yield the same CDR3. The chain joins TRBV4-3 to TRBJ1-1; D remains ambiguous. V dropped 0 bases and J dropped 5 bases, with 10 bases sitting between them. The CDR3 has 14 residues. The germline gives CDR1 LGHNA, CDR2 YSLEER. CDR3 protein: CASSQERGGTEAFF. CDR3 bases: TGCGCCAGCAGCCAAGAGCGGGGAGGGACTGAAGCTTTCTTT.

The gene calls are TRBV20-1 and TRBJ2-1; unclear D gene. The CDR3 consists of 10 residues. Per the germline V gene, CDR1 is DFQATT and CDR2 is SNEGSKA (reference sequence). V was trimmed by 6 bases and J by 5 bases, leaving 5 bases between them. The CDR3: CSAFDNEQFF. The DNA of the CDR3 is TGCAGTGCCTTCGACAATGAGCAGTTCTTC.

The gene calls are TRBV4-3 and TRBJ2-5, with 7 bases that match TRBD1. This CDR3 contains 17 residues. V dropped 0 bases and J dropped 7; count of bases not matched to a gene: 14. CDR1 and CDR2 (germline): LGHNA, YSLEER. CDR3 nucleotide sequence: TGCGCCAGCAGCCAAGATGAACGGGTCAGGGGGATGGGGACCCAGTACTTC. This codes for CASSQDERVRGMGTQYF.

The rearrangement links TRBV5-4 to TRBJ2-3, with 8 bases fitting TRBD2. The CDR3 has 16 residues. V lost 4 bases to trimming and J lost 0 bases; unmatched junction nucleotides: 7. Germline loops: CDR1 SGHNT, CDR2 YYREEE (reference sequence). CDR3 in amino acids: CASSPKTSASTDTQYF. The CDR3 nucleotides read TGTGCCAGCAGCCCGAAGACTAGCGCAAGCACAGATACGCAGTATTTT.

The genes are TRBV4-3 and TRBJ2-7; TRBD2 matches 12 bases. The CDR3 consists of 18 residues. CDR1 LGHNA and CDR2 YSLEER come from the germline V gene. V gave up 1 base and J gave up 0 bases; unmatched junction bases: 7. DNA for the CDR3: TGCGCCAGCAGCCAAGCCCATGCTAGCGGGGGGGACTCCTACGAGCAGTACTTC. As protein: CASSQAHASGGDSYEQYF.

This clone was observed a handful of times. This chain uses TRBV30 with TRBJ2-2; D might be TRBD1 (6 bases). CDR1 is GTSNPN and CDR2 is SVGIG in the germline V gene (reference sequence). V was clipped by 7 bases and J by 7 bases, with 16 bases between them. This CDR3 is 13 amino acids long. The DNA of the CDR3 is TGTGCCTCCTACAGGGAAGAGGGCGGGGAGCTGTTTTTT. Protein: CASYREEGGELFF.

This sequence joins TRBV7-9 and TRBJ2-7; 8 nucleotides match TRBD1. Per the germline V gene, CDR1 is SEHNR and CDR2 is FQNEAQ (reference sequence). The V gene end was trimmed by 5 bases and the J gene end by 4 bases; junction bases not matched to a gene: 7. The CDR3 runs 14 residues. This CDR3 is CASSGNDRGYEQYF. The CDR3 coding sequence is TGTGCCAGCAGCGGGAATGACAGGGGTTACGAGCAGTACTTC.

The chain joins TRBV6-1 to TRBJ1-2, with 8 bases lining up with TRBD1. The CDR3 spans 15 residues. The germline V gene has CDR1 MNHNS and CDR2 SASEGT. Trimming removed 9 bases from V and 7 bases from J; junction bases left unmatched: 16. CDR3 coding DNA: TGTGCCAGTGCCCCCGGTGGGACAGGACCCCGTGGCTACACCTTC. It translates to CASAPGGTGPRGYTF.

The chain combines TRBV13 with TRBJ1-2; 8 bases match TRBD1. The CDR3 sequence is 17 residues long. The V segment lost 10 bases and the J segment 2 bases; nucleotides outside the gene matches: 18. From germline, CDR1 is PRHDT and CDR2 FYEKMQ (reference sequence). The chain's CDR3 is CATKEGGTGRLNYGYTF. The CDR3 DNA follows: TGTGCCACTAAGGAGGGAGGGACAGGACGACTCAACTATGGCTACACCTTC.

V usage is TRBV2 and J usage is TRBJ1-5; possible D gene TRBD1, 6 bases. The CDR3 runs 13 residues. Germline V lookup: CDR1 SNHLY, CDR2 FYNNEI. V was shortened by 8 bases and J by 6 bases, with 14 bases between the two germline ends. CDR3 sequence reads: CASGRQAFQPQHF. The CDR3 coding sequence is TGTGCCAGCGGCAGACAGGCGTTTCAGCCCCAGCATTTT.

This rearrangement joins TRBV19 to TRBJ2-5, with TRBD2 matching 9 bases. The length of the CDR3 is 14 residues. Trimming cost V 6 bases and J 5 bases; bases outside gene matches: 7. Germline-derived CDR1 and CDR2 are LNHDA and SQIVND (reference sequence). CDR3 protein: CASSSGGYQETQYF. DNA of the CDR3: TGTGCCAGTAGCAGCGGGGGGTATCAGGAGACCCAGTACTTC.

The chain combines TRBV2 with TRBJ2-3, with 14 bases that match TRBD2. V dropped 4 bases and J dropped 4; count of bases not matched to a gene: 4. The germline gives CDR1 SNHLY, CDR2 FYNNEI. This CDR3 comprises 16 residues. In DNA form, the CDR3 reads TGTGCCAGCAGTGGAGGGACTAGCGGGAGATCAGATACGCAGTATTTT. Amino acids: CASSGGTSGRSDTQYF.

This rearrangement joins TRBV7-6 to TRBJ1-1, with D maybe TRBD1 (6 bases). V lost 5 bases and J 5 bases, leaving 27 bases between the germline ends. Looked up from germline, CDR1 is SGHVS and CDR2 is FNYEAQ. This CDR3 comprises 18 residues. DNA of the CDR3: TGTGCCAGCAGCCCTGCGAAATATGGAAAGGGACATCGGACTGAAGCTTTCTTT. Translated, it gives CASSPAKYGKGHRTEAFF.

This chain connects TRBV29-1 to TRBJ2-2, with D perhaps matching TRBD1 (6 bases). Germline V CDR1 and CDR2: SQVTM, ANQGSEA. Trimming left V 5 bases short and J 1 base short, with 11 bases between. This CDR3 contains 14 residues. The CDR3 DNA reads as TGCAGCGTTCAGGGACAAGGGAACACCGGGGAGCTGTTTTTT. This gives the protein CSVQGQGNTGELFF.

This chain links TRBV4-1 with TRBJ1-2; TRBD1 agrees at 7 bases. With V trimmed by 3 bases and J by 3 bases, 4 bases remained unmatched. CDR1 MGHRA and CDR2 YSYEKL come from the germline V gene. CDR3 length: 14 residues. CDR3 nucleotide sequence: TGCGCCAGCAGCCAGCGACAGGGCGACTATGGCTACACCTTC. This encodes CASSQRQGDYGYTF.

This sequence joins TRBV2 and TRBJ1-1, with 8 bases lining up with TRBD1. V shed 5 bases and J 0 bases; nucleotides not matched to a gene: 2. Per the germline V gene, CDR1 is SNHLY and CDR2 is FYNNEI. The CDR3 totals 14 residues. The CDR3 is CASSRQGMNTEAFF. The CDR3 region has the DNA TGTGCCAGCAGTCGACAGGGGATGAACACTGAAGCTTTCTTT.

The DNA of the CDR3 is TGCGCCAGCAGCCCTGCTAGCGGTCGGCAGGGGGTTTACGAGCAGTACTTC. Translated, it gives CASSPASGRQGVYEQYF. This chain links TRBV5-1 with TRBJ2-7, with D perhaps matching TRBD1 or TRBD2 (7 bases each). The V gene lost 4 bases and the J gene lost 4 bases, with 24 bases spanning the gap. This CDR3 spans 17 amino acids. From germline, CDR1 is SGHRS and CDR2 YFSETQ.

This chain links TRBV7-8 with TRBJ1-1, with D tentatively TRBD1 (5 bases). CDR3 length: 13 residues. Deletions cut 5 bases from V and 3 bases from J, with 10 bases between. Germline V CDR1 and CDR2: SGHVS, FQNEAQ. CDR3 residues: CASSLSTDTEAFF. The CDR3 coding sequence is TGTGCCAGCAGCCTTTCGACAGACACTGAAGCTTTCTTT.

The rearrangement joins TRBV5-1 to TRBJ1-1; D call uncertain. Germline-derived CDR1 and CDR2 are SGHRS and YFSETQ. V was cut by 0 bases and J by 3 bases, with 6 bases left in between. CDR3 length equals 13 residues. In DNA form, the CDR3 reads TGCGCCAGCAGCTTGGGGAGTTACACTGAAGCTTTCTTT. Translated: CASSLGSYTEAFF.

The chain recombines TRBV15 with TRBJ2-5, with D perhaps TRBD2 (5 bases). The CDR3 has 13 residues. The ends were cut back, 7 bases at V and 2 bases at J, with 11 bases in the middle. Per germline, CDR1 LNHNV and CDR2 YYDKDF (reference sequence). The CDR3 reads CATNGGLQETQYF. The CDR3 DNA follows: TGTGCCACCAACGGAGGTCTACAAGAGACCCAGTACTTC.

The chain is built from TRBV15 and TRBJ2-2; TRBD1 agrees at 8 bases. V gave up 3 bases and J gave up 7 bases; unmatched junction bases: 4. The CDR3 sequence is 14 residues long. Looked up from germline, CDR1 is LNHNV and CDR2 is YYDKDF (reference sequence). CDR3 in DNA: TGTGCCACCAGCAGGGACAGGGTAGGCGGGGAGCTGTTTTTT. Its translation is CATSRDRVGGELFF.

The chain combines TRBV7-9 with TRBJ1-4; tentative D call: TRBD1 (6 bases). The germline V gene has CDR1 SEHNR and CDR2 FQNEAQ (reference sequence). V was shortened by 5 bases and J by 3 bases, with 10 bases between the two germline ends. The CDR3 is 14 amino acids. CDR3 region: CASSVEGANEKLFF. Here the CDR3 DNA reads TGTGCCAGCAGCGTAGAGGGGGCTAATGAAAAACTGTTTTTT. The full variable domain, its missing parts supplied by reference TRBV7-9 and TRBJ1-4, is DTGVSQNPRHKITKRGQNVTFRCDPISEHNRLYWYRQTLGQGPEFLTYFQNEAQLEKSRLLSDRFSAERPKGSFSTLEIQRTEQGDSAMYLCASSVEGANEKLFFGSGTQLSVL.

The chain combines TRBV15 with TRBJ1-5; no reliable D call. Germline CDR1 and CDR2: LNHNV and YYDKDF (reference sequence). The V and J ends lost 5 bases and 7 bases respectively, with 12 bases between them. The CDR3 runs 13 residues. CDR3 sequence reads: CATSPPLGQPQHF. CDR3 DNA sequence: TGTGCCACCAGCCCCCCCCTGGGACAGCCCCAGCATTTT.

The chain employs TRBV9 and TRBJ2-1; D call uncertain. The CDR3 totals 12 residues. CDR1 SGDLS and CDR2 YYNGEE come from the germline V gene. Trimming took off 3 bases at V and 10 bases at J, with 11 bases between the two ends. CDR3 DNA sequence: TGTGCCAGCAGCGGGGGTTCCACGGAGCAGTTCTTC. This gives the protein CASSGGSTEQFF.

The chain uses TRBV6-7 and TRBJ2-3, with D unresolved. TRBV6-7 is recorded as an ORF, its role being uncertain. V shed 0 bases and J shed 0 bases, with 10 bases lying between them. The CDR3 runs 16 residues. The CDR3 loop is CASSYSRQSSTDTQYF. DNA of the CDR3: TGTGCCAGCAGTTACTCGCGGCAGTCTAGCACAGATACGCAGTATTTT.

The chain has TRBV27 and TRBJ2-7; D remains ambiguous. The CDR3 is 13 amino acids. The V gene's germline CDR1 is MNHEY and CDR2 SMNVEV (reference sequence). V lost 3 bases and J 4 bases, leaving 10 bases between the germline ends. The DNA of the CDR3 is TGTGCCAGCAGTTTTTCCTCGCTTTACGAGCAGTACTTC. Protein product: CASSFSSLYEQYF.

The chain employs TRBV7-9 and TRBJ1-4, with 8 bases aligning to TRBD1. The CDR3 runs 15 residues. Germline CDR1 reads SEHNR; CDR2 reads FQNEAQ (reference sequence). With 5 bases clipped from V and 5 bases from J, the junction kept 7 bases outside the gene matches. The CDR3 spells CASSARTGPNEKLFF. The DNA for the CDR3 is TGTGCCAGCAGCGCGCGGACAGGGCCGAATGAAAAACTGTTTTTT.

This chain uses TRBV4-3 with TRBJ1-1; D is uncertain. This CDR3 comprises 13 residues. Germline lookup yields CDR1 LGHNA and CDR2 YSLEER. Trimming stripped 5 bases from V and 4 bases from J, with 11 bases between. The CDR3 sequence: CASSNLWGTEAFF. Here the CDR3 DNA reads TGCGCCAGCAGCAACCTATGGGGCACTGAAGCTTTCTTT.